Each of the 15 T cell receptor beta chains below was sequenced from the same sample in a study of shared clonotypes between healthy human individuals. Profiled with immunoSEQ multiplex PCR; TCRdb holds only in-frame clones, not every one. The repertoire holds roughly 220,000 clones, with over 50% as singletons. The sequenced material came from memory CD4+ T cells sorted from blood. This sample's subset: CD45RA-negative fraction. These receptors came from a man aged 25 to 40 in good health.

CDR3: CASSLGLAAADTQYF. In DNA, the CDR3 is TGTGCCAGCAGCTTGGGACTAGCGGCCGCAGATACGCAGTATTTT. The V and J genes are TRBV5-4 and TRBJ2-3, with 9 nucleotides matching TRBD2. Trimming removed 0 bases from V and 4 bases from J; junction bases left unmatched: 3. This CDR3 contains 15 residues. Germline V gene data show CDR1 as SGHNT and CDR2 as YYREEE (reference sequence).

The V gene is TRBV5-6, the J gene TRBJ1-1; D is uncertain. This CDR3 comprises 13 residues. From germline, CDR1 is SGHDT and CDR2 YYEEEE. Trimming took 3 bases from V and 0 from J, leaving 6 bases between them. As DNA, the CDR3 is TGTGCCAGCAGCTATAGGGTGAACACTGAAGCTTTCTTT. Its protein is CASSYRVNTEAFF.

V and J are TRBV7-8 and TRBJ2-7, with 10 bases matching TRBD1. Germline-derived CDR1 and CDR2 are SGHVS and FQNEAQ. The CDR3 contains 15 residues. Losses at the gene ends were 6 bases for V and 4 bases for J; bases not matched to a gene: 9. The CDR3 is CASRGGTGAEYEQYF. In nucleotides, the CDR3 is TGTGCCAGCAGAGGAGGGACAGGGGCTGAGTACGAGCAGTACTTC.

This clone has more than one count but fewer than ten. V gene TRBV2 combines with J gene TRBJ1-5; D unresolved. Looked up from germline, CDR1 is SNHLY and CDR2 is FYNNEI. Trimming removed 7 bases at V and 1 base at J, with 14 bases between. There are 15 residues in the CDR3. The chain's CDR3 is CASTPGGGSNQPQHF. The CDR3 DNA sequence: TGTGCCAGCACACCAGGAGGTGGCAGCAATCAGCCCCAGCATTTT.

The V gene is TRBV13, the J gene TRBJ1-2; 8 bases map to TRBD1. The V and J ends lost 7 bases and 8 bases, in that order; junction bases with no gene match: 9. This CDR3 comprises 13 residues. Per germline, CDR1 PRHDT and CDR2 FYEKMQ (reference sequence). CDR3 loop: CASTRGRLGGYTF. The CDR3 DNA is TGTGCCAGCACCAGGGGGCGGTTGGGAGGCTACACCTTC.

The V gene is TRBV28, the J gene TRBJ2-5; 9 bases agree with TRBD1. Germline trimming cut 1 base from V and 6 bases from J; bases unmatched to any gene: 3. This CDR3 has 14 amino acids. Germline V CDR1 and CDR2: MDHEN, SYDVKM. The CDR3 spells CASSLLGTGQTQYF. Written as DNA, the CDR3 is TGTGCCAGCAGTTTATTGGGGACAGGGCAGACCCAGTACTTC. The whole variable domain, filled in from reference TRBV28 and TRBJ2-5, reads DVKVTQSSRYLVKRTGEKVFLECVQDMDHENMFWYRQDPGLGLRLIYFSYDVKMKEKGDIPEGYSVSREKKERFSLILESASTNQTSMYLCASSLLGTGQTQYFGPGTRLLVL.

The V and J genes are TRBV5-6 and TRBJ1-5, with a weak D call TRBD1 (6 bases). The CDR3 loop spans 16 amino acids. V was shortened by 2 bases and J by 0 bases, with 12 bases between the two germline ends. Germline CDR1 reads SGHDT; CDR2 reads YYEEEE. The DNA of the CDR3 is TGTGCCAGCAGCTTAGGGGGGACATATAGCAATCAGCCCCAGCATTTT. It codes for CASSLGGTYSNQPQHF.

V gene TRBV29-1 combines with J gene TRBJ2-5; 10 bases align to TRBD1. CDR1 and CDR2 (germline): SQVTM, ANQGSEA. The CDR3 covers 15 residues. V was pared by 6 bases and J by 0 bases, with 7 bases of the junction left unmatched. This CDR3 reads CSVDGTGANQETQYF. The CDR3 DNA reads TGCAGCGTGGACGGGACAGGGGCGAACCAAGAGACCCAGTACTTC. The entire variable domain, with the rest obtained from reference TRBV29-1 and TRBJ2-5, is as follows: SAVISQKPSRDICQRGTSLTIQCQVDSQVTMMFWYRQQPGQSLTLIATANQGSEATYESGFVIDKFPISRPNLTFSTLTVSNMSPEDSSIYLCSVDGTGANQETQYFGPGTRLLVL.

This clone was observed a few times. The gene calls are TRBV7-2 and TRBJ1-2; no clear D. CDR3 length equals 14 residues. Germline CDR1 and CDR2: SGHTA and FQGNSA. The V and J ends lost 4 bases and 8 bases respectively, with 17 bases between them. The chain's CDR3 is CASSSHSGLGGYTF. CDR3 bases: TGTGCCAGCAGCTCCCACTCTGGGTTAGGAGGCTACACCTTC. Complete variable domain (other parts from reference TRBV7-2 and TRBJ1-2): GAGVSQSPSNKVTEKGKDVELRCDPISGHTALYWYRQSLGQGLEFLIYFQGNSAPDKSGLPSDRFSAERTGGSVSTLTIQRTQQEDSAVYLCASSSHSGLGGYTFGSGTRLTVV.

At least ten counts were recorded for this clone. The genes are TRBV9 and TRBJ2-2; D unresolved. The CDR3 has 16 residues. The germline gives CDR1 SGDLS, CDR2 YYNGEE. V gave up 1 base and J gave up 5 bases, with 15 bases separating them. The CDR3: CASSVSPQLLTGELFF. The CDR3 DNA follows: TGTGCCAGCAGCGTAAGTCCACAGCTCCTTACCGGGGAGCTGTTTTTT. Full variable domain (rest looked up from reference TRBV9 and TRBJ2-2): DSGVTQTPKHLITATGQRVTLRCSPRSGDLSVYWYQQSLDQGLQFLIQYYNGEERAKGNILERFSAQQFPDLHSELNLSSLELGDSALYFCASSVSPQLLTGELFFGEGSRLTVL.

The chain uses TRBV7-8 and TRBJ2-7, with unresolved D. V was shortened by 0 bases and J by 3 bases, with 9 bases between the two germline ends. Germline V CDR1 and CDR2: SGHVS, FQNEAQ. CDR3 size: 14 residues. CDR3 amino acids: CASSLARPNYEQYF. Written as DNA, the CDR3 is TGTGCCAGCAGCTTAGCGCGACCGAACTACGAGCAGTACTTC.

The chain combines TRBV2 with TRBJ2-7; 13 bases map to TRBD2. The V gene end was trimmed by 6 bases and the J gene end by 3 bases; junction bases not matched to a gene: 5. CDR1 is SNHLY and CDR2 is FYNNEI in the germline V gene. This CDR3 spans 15 amino acids. CDR3 amino acids: CASRLGLAGHYEQYF. The CDR3 coding sequence is TGTGCCAGCAGACTGGGACTAGCGGGGCACTACGAGCAGTACTTC.

The chain has TRBV14 and TRBJ2-5, with D uncertain. Germline-derived CDR1 and CDR2 are SGHDN and FVKESK. Trimming left V 3 bases short and J 0 bases short, with 14 bases between. The CDR3 runs 16 residues. The CDR3 nucleotides read TGTGCCAGCAGCCAGAGACTCGCAGTCAACCAAGAGACCCAGTACTTC. Translating it yields CASSQRLAVNQETQYF. Together with reference TRBV14 and TRBJ2-5, the CDR3 gives the full variable domain: EAGVTQFPSHSVIEKGQTVTLRCDPISGHDNLYWYRRVMGKEIKFLLHFVKESKQDESGMPNNRFLAERTGGTYSTLKVQPAELEDSGVYFCASSQRLAVNQETQYFGPGTRLLVL.

Here the CDR3 reads CATVRTGHNEQYF. The CDR3 bases are TGTGCCACCGTGAGAACAGGGCACAACGAGCAGTACTTC. The chain recombines TRBV6-6 with TRBJ2-7; D possibly corresponds to TRBD1 (6 bases). The CDR3 has 13 residues. Trimming took off 10 bases at V and 5 bases at J, with 18 bases between the two ends. The V gene's germline CDR1 is MNHNY and CDR2 SVGAGI (reference sequence).

This clone has only one observation. The rearrangement uses TRBV9 and TRBJ2-5; a possible D gene is TRBD1 (5 bases). Germline V gene lookup returns CDR1 SGDLS and CDR2 YYNGEE. This CDR3 region has 15 residues. The ends were cut back, 0 bases at V and 2 bases at J, with 11 bases in the middle. The CDR3 protein is CASSVATGKQETQYF. CDR3 nucleotide sequence: TGTGCCAGCAGCGTAGCTACAGGCAAACAAGAGACCCAGTACTTC.